Sequencing of this T cell receptor beta chain was carried out in a study of cytomegalovirus exposure and HLA in healthy donors. Study-wide results and limits: Analysis was carried out at a later point, and it linked a missense DCLRE1C variant to TCR beta V- and J-gene trimming. Previous analysis showed most TCR beta V segments were productive about 87% or about 30% of the time.

The PCR had 60 Vbeta and 13 Jbeta primers. The assay was immunoSEQ multiplex PCR, and TCRdb's table has in-frame clones only and misses some. The sample carries roughly 150,000 clones, 77% recorded once. Notes on this clone: Its target is not known.

The origin of this receptor is a young man in good health and CMV-seronegative. Sequencing used PBMCs.

The CDR3 DNA sequence: TGTGCCAGCAGCCACGACAGCCAAGCTTATGAAAAACTGTTTTTT. Protein sequence: CASSHDSQAYEKLFF. The chain carries TRBV11-1 and TRBJ1-4, with D possibly being TRBD1 (5 bases). V was shortened by 5 bases and J by 6 bases, with 16 bases between the two germline ends. This CDR3 comprises 15 residues. Germline loops: CDR1 SGHAT, CDR2 FQDESV (reference sequence).